The 11 T cell receptor beta chains below all came from one sample that was sequenced in a study of T cell changes during pregnancy in multiple sclerosis. Only in-frame clones appear in the TCRdb table, and some are missing; sequencing was by immunoSEQ multiplex PCR. The data show more than 35,000 clones, 80% to 95% seen once. The input for sequencing was CD4+ T cells from peripheral blood mononuclear cells, taken in the third trimester of pregnancy. These receptors all stem from a female donor in good health, enrolled as a control in a pregnancy study.

This clone was seen a handful of times. This chain joins TRBV6-1 and TRBJ1-6; no reliable D call. This CDR3 region has 14 residues. V dropped 4 bases and J dropped 10 bases, with 14 bases sitting between them. Germline V lookup: CDR1 MNHNS, CDR2 SASEGT. This CDR3 is CASSAYTFGSPLHF. The DNA for the CDR3 is TGTGCCAGCAGTGCATACACCTTCGGGTCACCCCTCCACTTT.

The gene calls are TRBV19 and TRBJ2-5, with D tentatively TRBD2 (6 bases). This CDR3 spans 16 amino acids. The germline gives CDR1 LNHDA, CDR2 SQIVND (reference sequence). Deletions cut 3 bases from V and 4 bases from J, with 18 bases between. This CDR3 is CASSISARGGGETQYF. CDR3 in DNA: TGTGCCAGTAGTATTTCGGCTAGGGGAGGAGGAGAGACCCAGTACTTC. Full variable domain (remainder filled in from reference TRBV19 and TRBJ2-5): DGGITQSPKYLFRKEGQNVTLSCEQNLNHDAMYWYRQDPGQGLRLIYYSQIVNDFQKGDIAEGYSVSREKKESFPLTVTSAQKNPTAFYLCASSISARGGGETQYFGPGTRLLVL.

The genes are TRBV5-1 and TRBJ2-7; 10 positions match TRBD1. V gave up 1 base and J gave up 6 bases; unmatched junction bases: 7. The germline V gene has CDR1 SGHRS and CDR2 YFSETQ. CDR3 length: 15 residues. The CDR3 bases are TGCGCCAGCAGCTTGTCCCCCGGGACAGGGGCCGAGCAGTACTTC. It codes for CASSLSPGTGAEQYF.

The chain carries TRBV5-4 and TRBJ2-7, with D maybe TRBD2 (6 bases). The CDR3 contains 14 residues. V lost 4 bases, J lost 4 bases, and 15 bases lay in between. CDR1 is SGHNT, CDR2 YYREEE, per germline (reference sequence). The CDR3 loop reads CASSHRDSAYEQYF. CDR3 DNA sequence: TGTGCCAGCAGCCACCGGGACTCCGCTTACGAGCAGTACTTC.

This chain joins TRBV19 and TRBJ1-2; D might be TRBD1 (5 bases). The CDR3 loop spans 13 amino acids. V lost 6 bases and J lost 2, with 10 bases in between. Germline V CDR1 and CDR2: LNHDA, SQIVND (reference sequence). The CDR3 loop is CASRPPGNYGYTF. In nucleotides, the CDR3 is TGTGCCAGTAGACCCCCAGGGAACTATGGCTACACCTTC.

The chain is built from TRBV7-9 and TRBJ1-6; 7 bases map to TRBD1. This CDR3 spans 15 amino acids. V dropped 7 bases and J dropped 7; count of bases not matched to a gene: 10. The germline gives CDR1 SEHNR, CDR2 FQNEAQ (reference sequence). In nucleotides, the CDR3 is TGTGCCAGCACCCCCAGTGAGGGGGCGAATTCACCCCTCCACTTT. Translating it yields CASTPSEGANSPLHF.

The chain is built from TRBV4-2 and TRBJ1-2; D remains ambiguous. Trimming left V 1 base short and J 8 bases short, with 14 bases between. Germline values: CDR1 LGHNA, CDR2 YNFKEQ. The length of the CDR3 is 14 residues. The DNA for the CDR3 is TGTGCCAGCAGCCAAGTGTCCCTTTCGGGGGGCTACACCTTC. Its translation is CASSQVSLSGGYTF.

The chain joins TRBV4-3 to TRBJ1-3; TRBD1 matches at 9 bases. Germline V CDR1 and CDR2: LGHNA, YSLEER. The J segment lost 3 bases and the V segment lost 3 bases, leaving 6 bases of the junction unmatched. The CDR3 spans 16 residues. In nucleotides, the CDR3 is TGCGCCAGCAGCCACCTGACAGGGGGTGGTGGAAACACCATATATTTT. Protein product: CASSHLTGGGGNTIYF.

The chain recombines TRBV28 with TRBJ1-4, with 10 bases identical to TRBD1. This CDR3 comprises 14 residues. V lost 6 bases, J lost 6 bases, and 4 bases stayed unmatched. Per germline, CDR1 MDHEN and CDR2 SYDVKM. The CDR3 sequence is CASSRDRGHEKLFF. The CDR3 region has the DNA TGTGCCAGCAGCCGTGACAGGGGGCATGAAAAACTGTTTTTT.

This chain joins TRBV7-9 and TRBJ1-2; possibly TRBD1 for D (6 bases). The CDR3 is 14 amino acids. Per germline, CDR1 SEHNR and CDR2 FQNEAQ (reference sequence). V lost 5 bases, J lost 2 bases, and 12 bases lay in between. The CDR3 loop is CASSARTENYGYTF. The CDR3 coding sequence is TGTGCCAGCAGCGCCAGGACAGAGAACTATGGCTACACCTTC.

The chain carries TRBV5-6 and TRBJ2-7; D is perhaps TRBD1 (5 bases). Germline V CDR1 and CDR2: SGHDT, YYEEEE. CDR3 length equals 14 residues. V was pared by 0 bases and J by 1 base, with 8 bases between. CDR3 loop: CASSLAGHSYEQYF. CDR3 nucleotide sequence: TGTGCCAGCAGCTTGGCAGGGCATTCCTACGAGCAGTACTTC.